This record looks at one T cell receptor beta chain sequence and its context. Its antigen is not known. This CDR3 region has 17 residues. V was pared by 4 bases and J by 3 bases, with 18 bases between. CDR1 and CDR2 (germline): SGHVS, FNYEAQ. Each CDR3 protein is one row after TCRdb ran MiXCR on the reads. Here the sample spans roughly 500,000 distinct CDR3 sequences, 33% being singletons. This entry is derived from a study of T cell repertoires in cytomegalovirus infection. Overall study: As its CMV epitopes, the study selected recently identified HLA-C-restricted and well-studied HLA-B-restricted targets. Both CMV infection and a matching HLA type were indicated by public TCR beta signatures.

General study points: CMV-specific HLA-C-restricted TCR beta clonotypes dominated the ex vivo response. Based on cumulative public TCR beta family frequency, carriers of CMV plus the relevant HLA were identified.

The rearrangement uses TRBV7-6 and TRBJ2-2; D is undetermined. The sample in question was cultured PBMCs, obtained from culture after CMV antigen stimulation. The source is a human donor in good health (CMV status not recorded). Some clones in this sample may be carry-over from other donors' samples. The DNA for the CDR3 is TGTGCCAGCAGCTCGAGATCACTGCCGTCGGACACCGGGGAGCTGTTTTTT. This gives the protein CASSSRSLPSDTGELFF.